The T cell receptor beta chain described here comes from a study of post-analysis software for immune sequencing data. General study findings and limits: The authors found that F measure strongly co-clustered same-batch samples. TRBV segments more frequent in patients than in controls numbered several and included TRBV5-6, TRBV5-1 and TRBV20-1. Significantly decreased normalized Chao1 diversity was recorded for multiple sclerosis patients relative to controls.

Unique molecular identifiers were carried by the TCR beta cDNA libraries. TCRdb processed the PCR reads anew with MiXCR; each CDR3 protein has one entry. This sample has 650,000 to 850,000 distinct CDR3 sequences, with about 45% found just once. Note on this clonotype: Its antigen is undetermined.

The CDR3 length is 13 residues. CDR1 and CDR2 (germline): SGHTA, FQGNSA. V dropped 1 base and J dropped 3 bases, with 6 bases sitting between them. V and J are TRBV7-2 and TRBJ2-5; perhaps TRBD2 as D (5 bases). Source material: blood. This TCR came from a girl between 10 and 17 years old with multiple sclerosis. CDR3 sequence (DNA): TGTGCCAGCAGCTTAGAGAGGGAAGAGACCCAGTACTTC. Amino acids: CASSLEREETQYF. Drawing the rest from reference TRBV7-2 and TRBJ2-5, the complete variable domain is GAGVSQSPSNKVTEKGKDVELRCDPISGHTALYWYRQSLGQGLEFLIYFQGNSAPDKSGLPSDRFSAERTGGSVSTLTIQRTQQEDSAVYLCASSLEREETQYFGPGTRLLVL.